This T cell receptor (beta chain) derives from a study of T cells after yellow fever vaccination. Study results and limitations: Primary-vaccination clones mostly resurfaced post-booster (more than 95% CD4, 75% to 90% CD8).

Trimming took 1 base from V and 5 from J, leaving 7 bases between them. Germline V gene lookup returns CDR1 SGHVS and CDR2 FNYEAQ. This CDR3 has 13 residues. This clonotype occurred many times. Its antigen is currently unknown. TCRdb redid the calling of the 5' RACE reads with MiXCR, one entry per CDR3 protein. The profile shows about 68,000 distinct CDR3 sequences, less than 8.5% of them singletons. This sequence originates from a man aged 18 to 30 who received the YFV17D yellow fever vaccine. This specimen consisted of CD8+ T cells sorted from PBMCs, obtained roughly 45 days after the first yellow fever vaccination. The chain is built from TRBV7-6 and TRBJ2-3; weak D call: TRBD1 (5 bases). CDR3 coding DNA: TGTGCCAGCAGCTTAGATAGGGGAGATACGCAGTATTTT. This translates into CASSLDRGDTQYF. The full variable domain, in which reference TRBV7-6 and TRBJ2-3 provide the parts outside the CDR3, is GAGVSQSPRYKVTKRGQDVALRCDPISGHVSLYWYRQALGQGPEFLTYFNYEAQQDKSGLPNDRFSAERPEGSISTLTIQRTEQRDSAMYRCASSLDRGDTQYFGPGTRLTVL.